This is a list of T cell receptor beta chains from one sample in a study of CD8+ T cells in alopecia areata. TCRdb keeps only in-frame clones here, not all; method: immunoSEQ multiplex PCR. Of about 250,000 clones in the sample, about 60% are singletons; the top ten hold around 0.92%. The sequenced sample was CD4+ T cells sorted from blood, obtained around week 53, from a patient treated with tofacitinib. The source of these receptors is a human donor with alopecia areata. The CDR3 runs from the conserved cysteine through the conserved F or W. D genes are given only for firm matches. A clone size is listed for some rows: how often the clone was seen (once, few, many), or a class if it is expanded.

clone_size	d_call	v_call	j_call	cdr3_nt	cdr3_aa
.	.	TRBV11-2	TRBJ1-2	TGTCCGAAACACGGCTACACCTTC	CPKHGYTF
few	.	TRBV9	TRBJ1-6	TGTGCCAGCAGCGTAGGATCGGGTGTCTCACCCCTCCACTTT	CASSVGSGVSPLHF
.	.	TRBV30	TRBJ1-1	TGTGCCTTGAGTGTAGGGGTGGACACTGAAGCTTTCTTT	CALSVGVDTEAFF
.	.	TRBV4-3	TRBJ1-2	TGCGCCAGCAGCCAAGATCTGGTGGCCGTTTATGGCTACACCTTC	CASSQDLVAVYGYTF
.	.	TRBV29-1	TRBJ1-3	TGCAGCGTTTCACAGAGCTCTGGAAACACCATATATTTT	CSVSQSSGNTIYF
.	TRBD2	TRBV7-3	TRBJ2-5	TGTGCCAGCAGCCTCGGGACTAGCGGGGCGGCAGTCGCCCAGTACTTC	CASSLGTSGAAVAQYF
once	.	TRBV11-2	TRBJ2-7	TGTGCCAGCAGCTTAAATAGCTACGAGCAGTACTTC	CASSLNSYEQYF
.	.	TRBV7-9	TRBJ2-6	TGTGCCAGCAGCTTCGACTCTGGGGCCAACGTCCTGACTTTC	CASSFDSGANVLTF
few	.	TRBV7-2	TRBJ2-6	TGTGCCAGCAGCTTAGTCGGACATGTTCTCACTTTC	CASSLVGHVLTF
.	.	TRBV30	TRBJ1-5	TGTGCCTGGAGTGTACGAGGCAGGCTGGGAGATCAGCCCCAGCATTTT	CAWSVRGRLGDQPQHF
few	.	TRBV14	TRBJ2-7	TGTGCCAGCAGCCAAGATAGGGACTTCAGATTATACGAGCAGTACTTC	CASSQDRDFRLYEQYF
few	.	TRBV4-3	TRBJ1-2	TGCGCCAGCAGCCACGGGACTAACTATGGCTACACCTTC	CASSHGTNYGYTF
.	.	TRBV25-1	TRBJ2-6	TGTGCCAGCAGGTGGGGGGCCAACGTCCTGACTTTC	CASRWGANVLTF
once	.	TRBV6-5	TRBJ2-5	TGTGCCAGCAGTTACTCGAGCGCCGCAGAGACCCAGTACTTC	CASSYSSAAETQYF
.	.	TRBV25-1	TRBJ2-2	TGTGCCAGCAGTCGGGCAACCCCGAACACCGGGGAGCTGTTTTTT	CASSRATPNTGELFF
many	.	TRBV2	TRBJ1-4	TGTGCCAGCAGTGTTGGGGCGTTGGATGAAAAACTGTTTTTT	CASSVGALDEKLFF
.	TRBD1	TRBV11-2	TRBJ2-5	TGTGCCAGCAGCTTCGGACAGGGGATAAAGACCCAGTACTTC	CASSFGQGIKTQYF
.	.	TRBV7-8	TRBJ2-7	TGTGCCAGCAGCCCCACAACTGGGGACCTCGTCTACTTC	CASSPTTGDLVYF
.	.	TRBV18	TRBJ1-5	TGTGCCAGCTCACCAGACAGGATACAGCCCCAGCATTTT	CASSPDRIQPQHF
.	TRBD1	TRBV5-6	TRBJ2-7	TGTGCCAGCACCCGGTACAGGGGATACGAGCAGTACTTC	CASTRYRGYEQYF
.	TRBD1	TRBV6-5	TRBJ2-7	TGTGCCAGCAGTTGGGGACAGGGGGGAACCTACGAGCAGTACTTC	CASSWGQGGTYEQYF
.	TRBD1	TRBV15	TRBJ2-7	TGTGCCACCAGCCGGACAGGGGTGGTGCAGTACTTC	CATSRTGVVQYF
.	.	TRBV4-3	TRBJ1-2	TGCGCCAGCAGCCAAGAGGGAACCCATGGCTACACCTTC	CASSQEGTHGYTF
.	.	TRBV10-3	TRBJ2-3	TGTGCCATCAGAGCCACAGATACGCAGTATTTT	CAIRATDTQYF